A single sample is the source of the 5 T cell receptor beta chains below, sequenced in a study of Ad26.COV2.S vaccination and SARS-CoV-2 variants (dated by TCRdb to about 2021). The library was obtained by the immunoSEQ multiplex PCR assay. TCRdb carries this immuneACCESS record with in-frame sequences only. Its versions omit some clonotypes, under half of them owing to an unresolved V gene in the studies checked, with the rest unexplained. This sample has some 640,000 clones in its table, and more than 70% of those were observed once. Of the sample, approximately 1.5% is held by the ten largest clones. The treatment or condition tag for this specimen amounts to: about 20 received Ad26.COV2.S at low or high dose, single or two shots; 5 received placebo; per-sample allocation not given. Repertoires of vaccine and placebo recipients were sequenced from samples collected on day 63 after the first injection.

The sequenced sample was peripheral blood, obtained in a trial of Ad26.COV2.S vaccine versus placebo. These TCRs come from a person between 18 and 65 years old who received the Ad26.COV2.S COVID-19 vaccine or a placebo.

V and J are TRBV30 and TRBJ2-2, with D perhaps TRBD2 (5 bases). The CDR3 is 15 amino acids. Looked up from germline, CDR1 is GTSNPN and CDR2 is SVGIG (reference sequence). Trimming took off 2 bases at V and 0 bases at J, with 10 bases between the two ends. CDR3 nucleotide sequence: TGTGCCTGGAGTAGGAGCGGAGCGAACACCGGGGAGCTGTTTTTT. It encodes CAWSRSGANTGELFF.

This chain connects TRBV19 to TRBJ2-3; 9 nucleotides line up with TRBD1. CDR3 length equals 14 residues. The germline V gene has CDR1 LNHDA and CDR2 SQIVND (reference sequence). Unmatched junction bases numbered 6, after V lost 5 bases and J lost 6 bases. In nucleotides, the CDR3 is TGTGCCAGTAGTGAGGGAGGGACAGGGGATACGCAGTATTTT. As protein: CASSEGGTGDTQYF.

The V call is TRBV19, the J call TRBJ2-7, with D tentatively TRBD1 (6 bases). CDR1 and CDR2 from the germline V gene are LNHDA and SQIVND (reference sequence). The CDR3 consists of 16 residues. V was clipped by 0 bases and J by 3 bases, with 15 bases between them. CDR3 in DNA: TGTGCCAGTAGTATAGATGGAACAGGGAACTTCTACGAGCAGTACTTC. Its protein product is CASSIDGTGNFYEQYF.

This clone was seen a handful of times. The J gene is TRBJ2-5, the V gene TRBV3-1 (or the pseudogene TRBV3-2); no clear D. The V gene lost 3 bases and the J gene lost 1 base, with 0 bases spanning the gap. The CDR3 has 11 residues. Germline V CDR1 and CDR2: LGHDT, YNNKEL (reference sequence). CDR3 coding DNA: TGTGCCAGCAGCCACCAAGAGACCCAGTACTTC. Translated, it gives CASSHQETQYF.

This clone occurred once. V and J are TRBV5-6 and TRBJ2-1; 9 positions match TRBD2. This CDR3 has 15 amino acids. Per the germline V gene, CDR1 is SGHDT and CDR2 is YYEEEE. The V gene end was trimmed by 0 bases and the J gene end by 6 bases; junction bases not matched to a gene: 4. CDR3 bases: TGTGCCAGCAGCTTGGGCGGGAGGGCGACCAATGAGCAGTTCTTC. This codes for CASSLGGRATNEQFF.